A single sample is the source of the 10 T cell receptor beta chains below, sequenced in a study of OX40 agonist ivuxolimab in advanced cancers. The assay was immunoSEQ multiplex PCR, and TCRdb's table has in-frame clones only and misses some. The sample yields around 94,000 clones, approximately 86% seen once. Sequences were derived from CD4+ or CD8+ T cells sorted from blood, sampled in a trial of the OX40 agonist ivuxolimab. Receptors were obtained from an adult with an advanced solid tumor such as melanoma, head and neck, liver or kidney cancer.

This CDR3 reads CASSINLWDEQFF. The CDR3 region has the DNA TGTGCCAGTAGTATAAATTTGTGGGATGAGCAGTTCTTC. This sequence joins TRBV19 and TRBJ2-1, with D unclear. The CDR3 has 13 amino acids. Per germline, CDR1 LNHDA and CDR2 SQIVND (reference sequence). V dropped 2 bases and J dropped 8 bases, with 10 bases sitting between them. The complete variable domain, with remaining parts taken from reference TRBV19 and TRBJ2-1, reads DGGITQSPKYLFRKEGQNVTLSCEQNLNHDAMYWYRQDPGQGLRLIYYSQIVNDFQKGDIAEGYSVSREKKESFPLTVTSAQKNPTAFYLCASSINLWDEQFFGPGTRLTVL.

V and J are TRBV10-3 and TRBJ2-1; D unresolved. V was pared by 2 bases and J by 8 bases, with 10 bases between. From germline, CDR1 is ENHRY and CDR2 SYGVKD. The CDR3 contains 13 residues. CDR3 sequence (DNA): TGTGCCATCAGTGAGCCGACTCCTTATGAGCAGTTCTTC. This encodes CAISEPTPYEQFF.

V usage is TRBV5-4 and J usage is TRBJ2-7; 7 bases align to TRBD2. This CDR3 comprises 16 residues. The germline CDR1 and CDR2 sequences are SGHNT and YYREEE (reference sequence). Trimming took 5 bases from V and 6 from J; bases not matched to a gene: 17. The CDR3 protein is CASSGDYSTRAPEQYF. In nucleotides, the CDR3 is TGTGCCAGCAGTGGGGACTACAGCACTAGGGCCCCCGAGCAGTACTTC.

The rearrangement links TRBV19 to TRBJ2-3; D gene uncertain. Between the trimmed V and J ends, which lost 4 bases and 0 bases, there was a span of 8 bases. Germline V lookup: CDR1 LNHDA, CDR2 SQIVND (reference sequence). The CDR3 runs 14 residues. CDR3 coding DNA: TGTGCCAGTAGTACCGGGCCTAGCACAGATACGCAGTATTTT. It specifies CASSTGPSTDTQYF.

V usage is TRBV5-6 and J usage is TRBJ1-1, with no clear D. V lost 1 base to trimming and J lost 2 bases, with 6 bases between them. The germline V gene encodes CDR1 SGHDT and CDR2 YYEEEE. This CDR3 comprises 13 residues. The CDR3 region is CASSLPSNTEAFF. As DNA, the CDR3 is TGTGCCAGCAGCTTGCCATCTAACACTGAAGCTTTCTTT.

The V and J genes are TRBV7-2 and TRBJ2-1; 8 bases map to TRBD2. V lost 1 base and J lost 8; bases outside the gene matches: 10. Germline V gene lookup returns CDR1 SGHTA and CDR2 FQGNSA. The CDR3 length is 16 residues. The CDR3 bases are TGTGCCAGCAGCTTAGGTCCGAGCGGGAGTGGGTATGAGCAGTTCTTC. This sequence encodes CASSLGPSGSGYEQFF.

The V call is TRBV5-6, the J call TRBJ1-6; possible D gene TRBD1, 5 bases. Germline V gene data show CDR1 as SGHDT and CDR2 as YYEEEE. This CDR3 comprises 16 residues. V dropped 2 bases and J dropped 7 bases, with 16 bases sitting between them. In nucleotides, the CDR3 is TGTGCCAGCAGCTTCGGTCCCGGGGGTCAGAATTCACCCCTCCACTTT. This translates into CASSFGPGGQNSPLHF.

The rearrangement uses TRBV6-1 and TRBJ1-2; D not certain. V was shortened by 7 bases and J by 0 bases, with 12 bases between the two germline ends. Germline V lookup: CDR1 MNHNS, CDR2 SASEGT. The CDR3 totals 14 residues. This CDR3 is CASTSFGTNYGYTF. For the CDR3, the DNA is TGTGCCAGCACCTCATTCGGGACTAACTATGGCTACACCTTC.

The gene calls are TRBV7-9 and TRBJ2-7; D perhaps matches TRBD1 (6 bases). The CDR3 is 11 residues long. The V end lost 3 bases, the J end lost 6 bases, and 6 bases lay between the germline ends. Germline CDR1 and CDR2: SEHNR and FQNEAQ (reference sequence). CDR3 region: CASSLGAEQYF. The CDR3 DNA follows: TGTGCCAGCAGCTTGGGGGCCGAGCAGTACTTC.

The chain links TRBV6-6 to TRBJ1-2, with D uncertain. From germline, CDR1 is MNHNY and CDR2 SVGAGI (reference sequence). The V and J ends lost 7 bases and 3 bases respectively, with 15 bases between them. The CDR3 runs to 14 residues. The CDR3 bases are TGTGCCAGCAAGATTGAAGGGTCCTACTATGGCTACACCTTC. Amino acid sequence: CASKIEGSYYGYTF.